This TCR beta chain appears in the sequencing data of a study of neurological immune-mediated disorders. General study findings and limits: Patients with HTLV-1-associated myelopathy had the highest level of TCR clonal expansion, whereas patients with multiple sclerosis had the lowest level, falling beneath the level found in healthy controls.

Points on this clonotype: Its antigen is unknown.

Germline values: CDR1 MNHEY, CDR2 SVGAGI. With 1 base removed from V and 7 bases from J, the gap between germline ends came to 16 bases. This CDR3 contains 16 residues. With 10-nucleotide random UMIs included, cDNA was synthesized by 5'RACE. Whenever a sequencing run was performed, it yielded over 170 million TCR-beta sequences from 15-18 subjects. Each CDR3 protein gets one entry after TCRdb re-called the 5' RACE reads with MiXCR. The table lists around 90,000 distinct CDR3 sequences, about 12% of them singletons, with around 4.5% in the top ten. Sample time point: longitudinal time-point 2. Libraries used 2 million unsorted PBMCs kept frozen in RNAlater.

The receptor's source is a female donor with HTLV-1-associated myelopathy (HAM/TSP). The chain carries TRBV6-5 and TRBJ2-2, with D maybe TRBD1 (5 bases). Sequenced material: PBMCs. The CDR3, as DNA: TGTGCCAGCAGTTACTGGAATCAGGGATCGGTCGGGGAGCTGTTTTTT. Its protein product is CASSYWNQGSVGELFF.